The 2 T cell receptor beta chains below all came from one sample that was sequenced in a study of radiotherapy plus CTLA-4 blockade in lung cancer. The table came from immunoSEQ multiplex PCR; TCRdb's copy has only in-frame clones and leaves some out. The sample contains some 46,000 clones, 82% of which appear only once. The sample in question was peripheral blood, obtained from a patient treated with radiotherapy plus ipilimumab. The receptors derive from a human donor with non-small cell lung cancer who had stable disease on radiotherapy plus ipilimumab.

This chain uses TRBV27 with TRBJ2-1; D is undetermined. V was clipped by 3 bases and J by 6 bases, with 18 bases between them. CDR3 size: 16 residues. Germline V gene sequence: CDR1 MNHEY, CDR2 SMNVEV (reference sequence). CDR3 DNA: TGTGCCAGCAGTTTTTTGGAGTCCGAACCGGGCAATGAGCAGTTCTTC. This codes for CASSFLESEPGNEQFF.

For this clone: This sample also contains other DNA sequences that code for the same CDR3. The J gene is TRBJ1-5, the V gene TRBV7-2; the match to TRBD1 covers 11 bases. CDR3 length: 14 residues. Trimming cost V 5 bases and J 7 bases; bases outside gene matches: 4. Germline CDR1 is SGHTA and CDR2 is FQGNSA. CDR3 in amino acids: CASSPGTGGQPQHF. CDR3 nucleotide sequence: TGTGCCAGCAGCCCCGGGACAGGGGGACAGCCCCAGCATTTT.